A selection of T cell receptor beta chains follows, all from one sample in a study of cytomegalovirus exposure and HLA in healthy donors. Only in-frame clones appear in the TCRdb table, and some are missing; sequencing was by immunoSEQ multiplex PCR. Of about 180,000 clones in the sample, 60% to 85% were seen once. Material for sequencing was PBMCs. These receptors all stem from a woman aged 45-65 years in good health and CMV-seropositive. Both conserved end residues are part of each CDR3. The D gene is left open where the match is weak. A clone size is listed for some rows: how often the clone was seen (once, few, many), or a class if it is expanded.

j_call	d_call	clone_size	cdr3_length	v_call	cdr3_nt	cdr3_aa
TRBJ1-2	NA	NA	13	TRBV28	TGTGCCAGCAGTTCCGGCCTCCTAGGAAGCTACACCTTC	CASSSGLLGSYTF
TRBJ1-1	NA	NA	13	TRBV30	TGTGCCTGGAGTGTACAACTGAACACTGAAGCTTTCTTT	CAWSVQLNTEAFF
TRBJ1-1	NA	NA	15	TRBV5-1	TGCGCCAGCAGCCTGAGGGCTCCAGGGAACACTGAAGCTTTCTTT	CASSLRAPGNTEAFF
TRBJ1-2	TRBD1	NA	14	TRBV2	TGTGCCAGCAGGGCCGGGACAGGAAGCTATGGCTACACCTTC	CASRAGTGSYGYTF
TRBJ2-5	TRBD2	NA	17	TRBV27	TGTGCCAGCAGCGTGCCACTAGCGGGAGGGCCGGAAGAGACCCAGTACTTC	CASSVPLAGGPEETQYF
TRBJ2-5	TRBD2	once	15	TRBV5-4	TGTGCCAGCAGCTCCCGACTAGCCCTACAAGAGACCCAGTACTTC	CASSSRLALQETQYF
TRBJ1-5	NA	NA	15	TRBV10-3	TGTGCCATCAGTGAAACCACCTATAGCAATCAGCCCCAGCATTTT	CAISETTYSNQPQHF
TRBJ1-5	TRBD1	NA	14	TRBV11-2	TGTGCCAGCAGCTCGGGACAGTACAATCAGCCCCAGCATTTT	CASSSGQYNQPQHF
TRBJ2-7	NA	NA	13	TRBV28	TGTGCCAGCAGTTTTGTGGCCGTACACGAGCAGTACTTC	CASSFVAVHEQYF
TRBJ1-1	NA	NA	11	TRBV2	TGTGCCGGGGGGGAGAACACTGAAGCTTTCTTT	CAGGENTEAFF
TRBJ1-5	NA	NA	14	TRBV2	TGTGCCAGCAGTAACAGGGTTGACAATCAGCCCCAGCATTTT	CASSNRVDNQPQHF
TRBJ1-3	TRBD1	NA	16	TRBV9	TGTGCCAGCAGCACCCGGACAGGGGCCTCTGGAAACACCATATATTTT	CASSTRTGASGNTIYF
TRBJ2-5	TRBD1	once	16	TRBV12-5	TGTGCTAGTGGTCCTTTAGGGGACAGGGGGGAGGAGACCCAGTACTTC	CASGPLGDRGEETQYF
TRBJ1-5	NA	few	13	TRBV7-8	TGTGCCAGCAGCCGCCGGGGGAATCAGCCCCAGCATTTT	CASSRRGNQPQHF
TRBJ2-7	NA	NA	14	TRBV12-1	TGTGCCAGCAGCTTCGTCGGGAAAACCTACGAGCAGTACTTC	CASSFVGKTYEQYF
TRBJ2-1	TRBD1	NA	19	TRBV28	TGTGCCAGCAGTTTTGGCGGGACAGGGGGTTCCCCATCCCTCGATGAGCAGTTCTTC	CASSFGGTGGSPSLDEQFF
TRBJ1-4	TRBD1	NA	14	TRBV11-2	TGTGCCAGCAGCACCACAGGGGGCTGGGAAAAACTGTTTTTT	CASSTTGGWEKLFF
TRBJ2-2	TRBD1	NA	16	TRBV5-1	TGCGCCAGCCGCCGCGGACAGGGGGCAAGAGCCGGGGAGCTGTTTTTT	CASRRGQGARAGELFF
TRBJ1-1	NA	NA	15	TRBV5-1	TGCGCCAGCAGCTCCGGGGGGGCTGAGAACACTGAAGCTTTCTTT	CASSSGGAENTEAFF
TRBJ2-3	TRBD2	NA	15	TRBV5-1	TGCGCCAGCAGCTCGCGGGGGGCGTACACAGATACGCAGTATTTT	CASSSRGAYTDTQYF
TRBJ2-1	NA	NA	12	TRBV6-1	TGTGCCAGCAGTGAAGGGCACAATGAGCAGTTCTTC	CASSEGHNEQFF
TRBJ1-5	TRBD1	NA	14	TRBV19	TGTGCCAGTGATCAGGGGGTGAGCAATCAGCCCCAGCATTTT	CASDQGVSNQPQHF
TRBJ2-1	NA	once	16	TRBV9	TGTGCCAGCAGCGTAGAGGCGGGCACAGTCTACAATGAGCAGTTCTTC	CASSVEAGTVYNEQFF
TRBJ1-1	NA	medium-sized	13	TRBV4-3	TGCGCCAGCAGCCAAGAATGGGGGCGCGAAGCTTTCTTT	CASSQEWGREAFF
TRBJ1-1	NA	NA	13	TRBV5-1	TGCGCCAGCAGCTTGGAAGGGGGACCTGAAGCTTTCTTT	CASSLEGGPEAFF
TRBJ1-2	NA	few	15	TRBV5-8	TGTGCCAGCCTCCCCTTCAGGGGAGTTTGGGATGGCTACACCTTC	CASLPFRGVWDGYTF
TRBJ2-2	TRBD2	NA	17	TRBV5-1	TGCGCCAGCAGCTTGTTAGCGGGAGAGTTAAACACCGGGGAGCTGTTTTTT	CASSLLAGELNTGELFF
TRBJ2-1	TRBD2	NA	19	TRBV13	TGTGCCAGCAGCCCGGAGATAGCGGGAGATCGGTGGTCCTACAATGAGCAGTTCTTC	CASSPEIAGDRWSYNEQFF
TRBJ1-4	TRBD1	NA	14	TRBV19	TGTGCCAGTAGCCCCTCGGGACAGGGCGAAAAACTGTTTTTT	CASSPSGQGEKLFF
TRBJ1-5	NA	few	12	TRBV19	TGTGCATCGCTAGGAGGTAATCAGCCCCAGCATTTT	CASLGGNQPQHF
TRBJ1-5	NA	NA	14	TRBV5-6	TGTGCCAGCAGCTCAGGGTCGCAATATCAGCCCCAGCATTTT	CASSSGSQYQPQHF
TRBJ2-7	TRBD2	few	18	TRBV19	TGTGCCAGTAGTCTCCGACTAGCGGGGGGTTGGAGCTCCTACGAGCAGTACTTC	CASSLRLAGGWSSYEQYF
TRBJ1-2	NA	NA	15	TRBV4-3	TGCGCCAGCAGTTTTCAGACAGACCTTAACTATGGCTACACCTTC	CASSFQTDLNYGYTF
TRBJ2-5	TRBD1	NA	14	TRBV2	TGTGCCAGCAGTTTCACAGGGGGCGGGGAGACCCAGTACTTC	CASSFTGGGETQYF
TRBJ2-7	TRBD2	NA	18	TRBV10-3	TGTGCCATCAGTGAGTCCGGATTAGCGGGACAACCATCCTACGAGCAGTACTTC	CAISESGLAGQPSYEQYF
TRBJ2-7	NA	NA	15	TRBV27	TGTGCCAGCAGTCGCACAGGGAGAAGATCCTACGAGCAGTACTTC	CASSRTGRRSYEQYF
TRBJ2-7	NA	few	14	TRBV7-8	TGTGCCAGCAGCTTAGCGCCCAGCGTCCACGAGCAGTACTTC	CASSLAPSVHEQYF
TRBJ1-5	NA	NA	13	TRBV6-5	TGTGCCAGCACTCCTCCCCGGGGGTGGCCCCAGCATTTT	CASTPPRGWPQHF
TRBJ2-7	TRBD1	NA	15	TRBV7-9	TGTGCCAGCAGCAGCACGGACAGGGGGTATAGCGAGCAGTACTTC	CASSSTDRGYSEQYF
TRBJ1-4	NA	NA	18	TRBV23-1	TGCGCCAGCAGTCCTCTCGTCCCCTTACAGGGAGCGGATGAAAAACTGTTTTTT	CASSPLVPLQGADEKLFF
TRBJ2-7	NA	once	16	TRBV21-1	TGTGCCAGCAGCAAACCCCCCGCGGCATCGTCCTACGAGCAGTACTTC	CASSKPPAASSYEQYF
TRBJ2-5	TRBD2	NA	17	TRBV9	TGTGCCAGCAGCGTAGGGGCTAGCGGGGGGTACCAAGAGACCCAGTACTTC	CASSVGASGGYQETQYF
TRBJ2-3	TRBD1	NA	17	TRBV15	TGTGCCACCAGCAGAGATTTTACAGGGGCGGACACAGATACGCAGTATTTT	CATSRDFTGADTDTQYF
TRBJ1-1	TRBD1	NA	12	TRBV7-9	TGTGCCAGCCGACAGGGTCGGACTGAAGCTTTCTTT	CASRQGRTEAFF
TRBJ1-1	TRBD1	NA	15	TRBV7-2	TGTGCCAGCAGCTTAAGTTGGGGACAGGGGGGGACGGCTTTCTTT	CASSLSWGQGGTAFF
TRBJ1-5	NA	NA	15	TRBV9	TGTGCCAGCAGCGTAGGTCGGGAGGGGTACGGACCCCAGCATTTT	CASSVGREGYGPQHF
TRBJ2-2	TRBD1	NA	18	TRBV28	TGTGCCAGCAGTTTTCTGACAGGGGCCAACGAGGGTACCGGGGAGCTGTTTTTT	CASSFLTGANEGTGELFF
TRBJ1-1	NA	NA	13	TRBV28	TGTGCCAGCAGTTTAGTGGGAGGCGCTGAAGCTTTCTTT	CASSLVGGAEAFF
TRBJ1-2	TRBD1	NA	15	TRBV9	TGTGCCAGCAGCGTAGGTGTGGACAGGGCCTATGGCTACACCTTC	CASSVGVDRAYGYTF
TRBJ1-4	TRBD1	NA	18	TRBV28	TGTGCCAGCAGTGGGACAGGGAGGTCGTCTGGATCGAGAGGAAAACTGTTTTTT	CASSGTGRSSGSRGKLFF
TRBJ2-1	NA	NA	13	TRBV5-1	TGCGCCAGCAGCTTGGAGTTCGGACTAGAGCAGTTCTTC	CASSLEFGLEQFF
TRBJ2-7	TRBD1	NA	16	TRBV30	TGTGCCTGGGGAAAATCGGGGAACAGGGGTCGAGACGAGCAGTACTTC	CAWGKSGNRGRDEQYF
TRBJ1-2	NA	NA	15	TRBV6-6	TGTGCCAGCAGGCCACAGACAAAGGCCGCCTATGGCTACACCTTC	CASRPQTKAAYGYTF
TRBJ2-1	TRBD2	NA	16	TRBV5-4	TGTGCCAGCAGCGTAACTAGCGGGAGGGCCAGCAATGAGCAGTTCTTC	CASSVTSGRASNEQFF
TRBJ1-1	TRBD1	few	14	TRBV19	TGTGCCAGTAGTATGGGACAGTTCAACACTGAAGCTTTCTTT	CASSMGQFNTEAFF
TRBJ2-1	NA	NA	15	TRBV7-2	TGTGCCAGCAGCTTAGCGGGGGGGCACTACAATGAGCAGTTCTTC	CASSLAGGHYNEQFF
TRBJ1-2	NA	NA	16	TRBV6-1	TGTGCCAGCAGTGTTGGGATGGGCAGGGGAGACTATGGCTACACCTTC	CASSVGMGRGDYGYTF
TRBJ1-1	NA	NA	17	TRBV10-3	TGTGCCATCAGTGACTCGACAGGCCCAAGAGGGAACACTGAAGCTTTCTTT	CAISDSTGPRGNTEAFF
TRBJ2-3	TRBD2	NA	15	TRBV4-3	TGCGCCAGCAGCCAGTTACTAGCGGGGGAAGATACGCAGTATTTT	CASSQLLAGEDTQYF
TRBJ2-1	NA	NA	15	TRBV15	TGTGCCACCAGCAGAGATAGGCTACGGGTCGATGAGCAGTTCTTC	CATSRDRLRVDEQFF